The present T cell receptor (beta chain) was sequenced within a study of OX40 agonist ivuxolimab in advanced cancers. The ends were cut back, 5 bases at V and 4 bases at J, with 2 bases in the middle. Germline assignment: CDR1 SGHTA and CDR2 FQGNSA. The CDR3 spans 11 residues. Sequencing used immunoSEQ multiplex PCR; TCRdb keeps in-frame clones, though not all of them. Of some 33,000 clones listed, roughly nine tenths are singletons. The sequence derives from an adult with an advanced solid tumor such as melanoma, head and neck, liver or kidney cancer. Sequenced here: CD4+ or CD8+ T cells sorted from blood, sampled in a trial of the OX40 agonist ivuxolimab. V gene TRBV7-2 combines with J gene TRBJ2-2; D not resolved. The CDR3: CASSVTGELFF. The CDR3 coding sequence is TGTGCCAGCAGCGTCACCGGGGAGCTGTTTTTT.